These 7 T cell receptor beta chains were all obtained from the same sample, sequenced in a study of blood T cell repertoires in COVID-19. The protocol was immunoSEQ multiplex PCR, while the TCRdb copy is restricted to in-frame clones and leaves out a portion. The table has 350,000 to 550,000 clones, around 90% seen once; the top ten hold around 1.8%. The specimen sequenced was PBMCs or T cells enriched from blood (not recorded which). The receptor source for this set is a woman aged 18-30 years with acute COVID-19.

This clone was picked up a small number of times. CDR3 residues: CASSLFFGGHRNQPQHF. The CDR3 nucleotides read TGTGCCAGCAGTTTATTTTTCGGGGGGCATAGGAATCAGCCCCAGCATTTT. The V and J genes are TRBV27 and TRBJ1-5; the D gene is possibly TRBD1 (6 bases). This CDR3 has 17 residues. Germline V CDR1 and CDR2: MNHEY, SMNVEV (reference sequence). The V gene lost 1 base and the J gene lost 4 bases, with 17 bases spanning the gap.

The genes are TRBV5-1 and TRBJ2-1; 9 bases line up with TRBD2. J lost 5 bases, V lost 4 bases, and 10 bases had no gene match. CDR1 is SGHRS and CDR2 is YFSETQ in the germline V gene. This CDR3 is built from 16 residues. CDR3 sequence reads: CASSPAVAGVHNEQFF. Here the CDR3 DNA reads TGCGCCAGCAGCCCCGCAGTAGCGGGAGTACACAATGAGCAGTTCTTC.

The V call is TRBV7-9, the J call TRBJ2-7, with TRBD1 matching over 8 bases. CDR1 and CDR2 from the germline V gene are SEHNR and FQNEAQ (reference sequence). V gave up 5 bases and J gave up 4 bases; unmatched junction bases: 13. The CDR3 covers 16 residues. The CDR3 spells CASSPYLDRDYYEQYF. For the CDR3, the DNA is TGTGCCAGCAGCCCCTATTTGGACAGGGATTATTACGAGCAGTACTTC.

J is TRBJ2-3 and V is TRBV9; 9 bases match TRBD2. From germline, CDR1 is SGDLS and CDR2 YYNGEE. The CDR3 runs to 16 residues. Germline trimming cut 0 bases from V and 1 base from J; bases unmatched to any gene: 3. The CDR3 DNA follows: TGTGCCAGCAGCGTAGGGGGCGGGAGGGGCACAGATACGCAGTATTTT. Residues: CASSVGGGRGTDTQYF.

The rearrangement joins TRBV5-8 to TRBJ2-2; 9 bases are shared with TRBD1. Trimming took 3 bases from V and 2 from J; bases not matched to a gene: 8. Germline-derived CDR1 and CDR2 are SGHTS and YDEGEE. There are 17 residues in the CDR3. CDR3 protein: CASSSLRTGVNTGELFF. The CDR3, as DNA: TGTGCCAGCAGCTCCCTTCGGACAGGGGTCAACACCGGGGAGCTGTTTTTT.

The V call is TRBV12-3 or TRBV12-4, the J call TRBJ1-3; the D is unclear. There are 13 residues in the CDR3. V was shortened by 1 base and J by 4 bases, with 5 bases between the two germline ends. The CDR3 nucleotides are TGTGCCAGCAGTTTAGGGCAAGGAAACACCATATATTTT. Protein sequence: CASSLGQGNTIYF.

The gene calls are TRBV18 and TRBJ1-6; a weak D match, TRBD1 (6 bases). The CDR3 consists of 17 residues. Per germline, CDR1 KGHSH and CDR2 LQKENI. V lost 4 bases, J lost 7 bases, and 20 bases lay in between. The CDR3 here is CASSLFVRDIHNSPLHF. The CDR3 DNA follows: TGTGCCAGCTCACTATTCGTCCGGGACATCCACAATTCACCCCTCCACTTT. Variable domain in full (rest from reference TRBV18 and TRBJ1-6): NAGVMQNPRHLVRRRGQEARLRCSPMKGHSHVYWYRQLPEEGLKFMVYLQKENIIDESGMPKERFSAEFPKEGPSILRIQQVVRGDSAAYFCASSLFVRDIHNSPLHFGNGTRLTVT.